This T cell receptor (beta chain) was found in a study of blood T cell repertoires in COVID-19 (TCRdb year 2020). Concerning the study at large: Collaborator samples came from the United States, Italy and Spain and covered acute and convalescent phases of COVID-19. The prospective study material was composed of cDNA or gDNA derived from T cells, B-cell-depleted T cells, or PBMCs. Subjects who had been exposed to COVID-19, were actively infected with it, or had recovered from it provided the deeply sampled blood TCRbeta repertoires that made up the dataset. The repertoires were released in a freely available public database meant as a resource for research on the immune response to SARS-CoV-2. The samples were drawn from two sources: the first 160 participants of the ongoing ImmuneRACE study, and fewer than 1,500 subjects contributed by 6 global collaborators. The sample metadata nearly always contained a de-identified subject ID, COVID-19 status, age in years and sex. Where HLA class I and class II types were available, the types were taken from metadata supplied by the sample provider, not from assay-based typing.

This clone has only a few counts. Its antigen is unknown. No base-level quality is on record; no much larger clone is a single base apart. TCRbeta CDR3 regions were amplified from genomic DNA using the immunoSEQ Assay, a bias-controlled multiplex PCR. Processing in the source paper ran as follows. The number of nucleated cells in each sample was estimated by amplification of reference gene primers within the assay. To quantify the absolute abundance of each unique TCRbeta CDR3 rearrangement, sequence reads were collapsed and filtered. For each sample, productive Simpson clonality was calculated as the square root of Simpson's diversity index over productive rearrangements. TCRdb re-hosts the immuneACCESS table, in-frame sequences only. Its copies lack some clones; in the studies checked, an unresolved V gene accounts for under half of them, and the cause for the rest is not known. That table supplies the V and J calls and clone size; D and trimming were determined from the DNA. The sample table lists fewer than 250,000 clones, about four fifths of them with a count of one. The top ten hold 4% of the sample.

Each collaborating institution followed its own protocols to collect whole blood in K2EDTA tubes. For TCRbeta analysis, collaborators shipped samples in one of three forms: frozen whole blood, isolated PBMCs, or DNA extracted from either of those sample types. Overall results and qualifications from the work: Clinical and demographic metadata were provided uncurated, with the amount varying by source and participant.

Sequenced input: peripheral blood. The TCR originated in a man in his fifties or sixties with acute or convalescent COVID-19.

The nucleotides read TGTGCCAGCAGCGTAGTTGGAGGGAACTCGGAGACCCAGTACTTC. This translates into CASSVVGGNSETQYF. Rearrangement joined TRBV9 to TRBJ2-5; the D region possibly corresponds to TRBD2 (6 bases align). Taken from the germline V gene, the CDR1 and CDR2 loops are SGDLS and YYNGEE. The junction shows trimming of 0 bases on V and 5 bases on J, plus 14 bases between the germline ends. Inclusive of the bounding cysteine and phenylalanine, the CDR3 is 15 residues long. CDR3 DNA only is kept here, 45 bases in frame from base 1.